The source of this TCR beta chain is a study of beta chain features in type 1 diabetes. The entirety of the isolated RNA underwent reverse transcription, so expressed TCRB transcripts were sequenced. Repertoires were generated with immunoSEQ multiplex PCR, while TCRdb's copy carries only in-frame clones and drops some. There are 350,000 to 400,000 clones in the sample; around 13% occur only once, and 0.0095% to 0.012% lies in the top ten. Trimming shortened V by 6 bases and J by 4 bases, and 11 bases separated the two germline ends. CDR3 length: 13 residues. Germline CDR1 is SGDLS and CDR2 is YYNGEE. Study-wide points: Patients with type 1 diabetes carried fewer insertions and had more deletions at their VDJ junctions. There was a moderate but significant shortening of TCRB CDR3s in all four CD4+ subsets of Type 1 diabetes patients. PCR might preferentially amplify shorter templates, equally in patients and controls.

Worth noting for this clone: The target antigen is unknown.

Sequencing was done on a sample of naive CD4+ T cells from blood. This clonotype originated in a woman aged 18-30 years with type 1 diabetes. The chain links TRBV9 to TRBJ1-3; no clear D. CDR3 sequence (DNA): TGTGCCAGCACCCCTCTATTGGGAAACACCATATATTTT. It codes for CASTPLLGNTIYF.